The rows below give T cell receptor beta chains drawn from one sample of a study of shared T cell receptors in the human thymus. Sequencing was performed with immunoSEQ multiplex PCR; in TCRdb, only in-frame clones are kept and a portion is missing. Altogether 640,000 or so clones are present, around 87% being singletons, with the ten largest covering about 0.0094%. Separately, the same data were catalogued under a study of human thymus T cells.

The sequenced sample consisted of thymocytes. Receptors originate from a boy younger than two with a congenital heart defect. Both conserved end residues are part of each CDR3. Fields, in order: D gene, V gene, clone size, CDR3 length, J gene, CDR3 protein, CDR3 DNA. D genes are given only for firm matches. Clone size appears in some rows only: once, few, many, or a class for an expanded clone.

TRBD2,TRBV6-5,NA,15,TRBJ2-5,CASSLTAGRQETQYF,TGTGCCAGCAGTTTGACAGCGGGGAGGCAAGAGACCCAGTACTTC
TRBD1,TRBV7-2,NA,16,TRBJ2-7,CASSLPGQGTLYEQYF,TGTGCCAGCAGCTTACCGGGACAGGGGACACTGTACGAGCAGTACTTC
NA,TRBV30,NA,8,TRBJ1-1,CAVAEAFF,TGTGCTGTAGCTGAAGCTTTCTTT
TRBD1,TRBV28,NA,16,TRBJ2-3,CASIDRGSRRTDTQYF,TGTGCCAGCATTGACAGGGGGAGTAGACGCACAGATACGCAGTATTTT
TRBD1,TRBV7-9,NA,14,TRBJ1-2,CASSSRTGKDGYTF,TGTGCCAGCAGCTCGAGGACAGGGAAGGATGGCTACACCTTC
NA,TRBV6-4,NA,16,TRBJ2-2,CASSEEGLQNTGELFF,TGTGCCAGCAGTGAAGAGGGACTCCAAAACACCGGGGAGCTGTTTTTT
NA,TRBV7-2,NA,14,TRBJ1-2,CASSPFGDRYGYTF,TGTGCCAGCAGCCCATTCGGGGATCGGTATGGCTACACCTTC
TRBD1,TRBV25-1,NA,15,TRBJ1-4,CASRGPDRGDEKLFF,TGTGCCAGCAGGGGACCAGACAGGGGTGATGAAAAACTGTTTTTT
NA,TRBV28,once,15,TRBJ1-5,CASSGRQGSNQPQHF,TGTGCCAGCAGTGGCCGTCAGGGGAGCAATCAGCCCCAGCATTTT
NA,TRBV6-1,few,18,TRBJ2-7,CASSEKVVIGQQSYEQYF,TGTGCCAGCAGTGAAAAGGTGGTTATAGGACAGCAATCCTACGAGCAGTACTTC
TRBD1,TRBV6-1,NA,16,TRBJ2-4,CASSQGQGVDKNIQYF,TGTGCCAGCAGTCAAGGACAGGGGGTAGACAAAAACATTCAGTACTTC
TRBD1,TRBV5-8,NA,15,TRBJ2-7,CASIDSGTGSHEQYF,TGTGCCAGCATCGATTCCGGGACAGGGTCCCACGAGCAGTACTTC
TRBD1,TRBV27,NA,16,TRBJ1-1,CASSFGTGKEATEAFF,TGTGCCAGCAGTTTCGGGACAGGGAAGGAGGCCACTGAAGCTTTCTTT
NA,TRBV29-1,NA,14,TRBJ2-5,CSVSGRISQETQYF,TGCAGCGTTTCTGGGAGGATATCTCAAGAGACCCAGTACTTC
NA,TRBV19,NA,16,TRBJ1-5,CASSPRKERSNQPQHF,TGTGCCAGTAGTCCCCGGAAGGAGAGGAGCAATCAGCCCCAGCATTTT
NA,TRBV6-5,NA,12,TRBJ1-1,CASGTRNTEAFF,TGTGCCAGCGGGACACGGAACACTGAAGCTTTCTTT
TRBD2,TRBV27,once,18,TRBJ2-1,CASSLDPRGGGTYNEQFF,TGTGCCAGCAGTTTAGACCCGAGGGGCGGGGGAACCTACAATGAGCAGTTCTTC
NA,TRBV6-1,NA,22,TRBJ1-4,CASSESAVSLPFTLLENEKLFF,TGTGCCAGCAGTGAATCTGCGGTCTCTTTGCCCTTCACCCTACTGGAGAATGAAAAACTGTTTTTT
TRBD1,TRBV15,NA,15,TRBJ1-1,CATSRVTGEDTEAFF,TGTGCCACCAGCAGGGTGACAGGGGAGGACACTGAAGCTTTCTTT
NA,TRBV2,once,16,TRBJ1-6,CASKVAGWIYNSPLHF,TGTGCCAGCAAAGTGGCAGGGTGGATCTATAATTCACCCCTCCACTTT
NA,TRBV27,NA,15,TRBJ2-7,CASSFRVTGPYEQYF,TGTGCCAGCAGTTTCCGTGTGACAGGTCCCTACGAGCAGTACTTC
TRBD2,TRBV27,NA,13,TRBJ2-7,CASSSAGAYEQYF,TGTGCCAGCAGTTCCGCGGGGGCCTACGAGCAGTACTTC
NA,TRBV28,NA,16,TRBJ2-2,CASSLGGHPNTGELFF,TGTGCCAGCAGTTTGGGGGGGCACCCGAACACCGGGGAGCTGTTTTTT
NA,TRBV7-2,NA,14,TRBJ1-2,CASSRGAPHYGYTF,TGTGCCAGCAGCCGGGGGGCGCCCCACTATGGCTACACCTTC
TRBD1,TRBV4-1,NA,15,TRBJ2-7,CASSPDRGLVYEQYF,TGCGCCAGCAGCCCCGACAGGGGGCTAGTCTACGAGCAGTACTTC
NA,TRBV5-8,NA,15,TRBJ1-5,CASSSPEGKDQPQHF,TGTGCCAGCAGCTCCCCTGAGGGAAAGGATCAGCCCCAGCATTTT
TRBD1,TRBV2,NA,18,TRBJ2-7,CASSEAPRLAGGRYEQYF,TGTGCCAGCAGTGAAGCGCCGAGATTGGCAGGGGGCCGGTACGAGCAGTACTTC
NA,TRBV27,NA,14,TRBJ1-4,CASSFRQGNEKLFF,TGTGCCAGCAGTTTCCGGCAGGGTAATGAAAAACTGTTTTTT
TRBD2,TRBV11-2,once,19,TRBJ2-7,CASSLDTPLTSGESDEQYF,TGTGCCAGCAGCTTAGATACCCCCTTAACTAGCGGTGAGTCGGACGAGCAGTACTTC